The rows below give T cell receptor beta chains drawn from one sample of a study of blood T cells in healthy people across ages. TCRdb called the 5' RACE reads again in MiXCR, with one record for every CDR3 protein. The sample has over a million distinct CDR3 sequences, approximately 59% seen once; the top ten hold under 8.5%. Material for sequencing was blood. The receptors here all came from a man younger than 30 in good health. CDR3s include the opening cysteine and the closing phenylalanine or tryptophan. Each record gives: V gene, clone size, D gene, J gene, CDR3 DNA, CDR3 protein. A D gene is named only where the DNA matches it firmly. Clone size is not always given. Where it is, it says once, few, many or a class for expanded clones.

v_gene: TRBV27; abundance: .; d_gene: TRBD1; j_gene: TRBJ2-5; CDR3nt: TGTGCCAGCAGTTTAGGGACAGAAACGAATCGGGAGACCCAGTACTTC; CDR3aa: CASSLGTETNRETQYF
v_gene: TRBV29-1; abundance: many; d_gene: TRBD1; j_gene: TRBJ2-3; CDR3nt: TGCAGCGCCGGGACAGGGGGGACAGATACGCAGTATTTT; CDR3aa: CSAGTGGTDTQYF
v_gene: TRBV28; abundance: .; d_gene: TRBD2; j_gene: TRBJ2-1; CDR3nt: TGTGCCAGCAGTTTATGGGAGGGGGCTAGCGGGAGGAGATACAATGAGCAGTTCTTC; CDR3aa: CASSLWEGASGRRYNEQFF
v_gene: TRBV6-5; abundance: .; d_gene: TRBD1; j_gene: TRBJ1-1; CDR3nt: TGTGCCGGCAGTTACACGCGGACAGGGGGGAACACTGAAGCTTTCTTT; CDR3aa: CAGSYTRTGGNTEAFF
v_gene: TRBV6-5; abundance: few; d_gene: .; j_gene: TRBJ1-2; CDR3nt: TGTGCCTCCACGAGCCCCCTTAAGGGCTACACCTTC; CDR3aa: CASTSPLKGYTF
v_gene: TRBV7-2; abundance: .; d_gene: .; j_gene: TRBJ1-1; CDR3nt: TGTGCCAGCAGTTCTCAGGGAGGCGACACTGAAGCTTTCTTT; CDR3aa: CASSSQGGDTEAFF
v_gene: TRBV4-1; abundance: .; d_gene: .; j_gene: TRBJ2-2; CDR3nt: TGTGCCAGCAGCCCAGGGACAACCGGGGAGCTGTTTTTT; CDR3aa: CASSPGTTGELFF
v_gene: TRBV24-1; abundance: .; d_gene: .; j_gene: TRBJ2-1; CDR3nt: TGTGCCACCAGTGAAAAACGGGGGAGCTCCTACAATGAGCAGTTCTTC; CDR3aa: CATSEKRGSSYNEQFF
v_gene: TRBV11-2; abundance: .; d_gene: TRBD2; j_gene: TRBJ2-3; CDR3nt: TGTGCCAGCTCGGAGGGTCGCGGGAGGGCCTTGGGTATAGATACGCAGTATTTT; CDR3aa: CASSEGRGRALGIDTQYF
v_gene: TRBV7-2; abundance: few; d_gene: .; j_gene: TRBJ2-1; CDR3nt: TGTGCCAGCAGCTTAGCGGAAACAGGCCCCACCTACAATGAGCAGTTCTTC; CDR3aa: CASSLAETGPTYNEQFF
v_gene: TRBV5-1; abundance: .; d_gene: .; j_gene: TRBJ2-5; CDR3nt: TGCGCCAGCAGCGTGTCCGGACCGATGGGGACCCAGTACTTC; CDR3aa: CASSVSGPMGTQYF
v_gene: TRBV4-3; abundance: .; d_gene: TRBD2; j_gene: TRBJ2-1; CDR3nt: TGCGCCAGCAGCCAAACATCTAGCGGGGGCACCTACAATGAGCAGTTCTTC; CDR3aa: CASSQTSSGGTYNEQFF
v_gene: TRBV29-1; abundance: .; d_gene: .; j_gene: TRBJ1-1; CDR3nt: TGCAGCGTTGAGGAGGGGAGAAAAACTGAAGCTTTCTTT; CDR3aa: CSVEEGRKTEAFF
v_gene: TRBV7-9; abundance: .; d_gene: .; j_gene: TRBJ2-5; CDR3nt: TGTGCCAGCAGTCCTATGCAGGGGCAAGAGACCCAGTACTTC; CDR3aa: CASSPMQGQETQYF
v_gene: TRBV5-1; abundance: few; d_gene: .; j_gene: TRBJ2-7; CDR3nt: TGCGCCAGCAGCTTGGAGATCCGGGACACCTATTCCTTCTACGAGCAGTACTTC; CDR3aa: CASSLEIRDTYSFYEQYF
v_gene: TRBV20-1; abundance: .; d_gene: TRBD1; j_gene: TRBJ1-1; CDR3nt: TGCAGTGCTAGAGAGGACAGGGGACGATGGACTGAAGCTTTCTTT; CDR3aa: CSAREDRGRWTEAFF
v_gene: TRBV6-2/TRBV6-3; abundance: .; d_gene: .; j_gene: TRBJ2-7; CDR3nt: TGTGCCAGCAGTTATGATTTCTACGAGCAGTACTTC; CDR3aa: CASSYDFYEQYF
v_gene: TRBV11-2; abundance: .; d_gene: .; j_gene: TRBJ2-5; CDR3nt: TGTGCCAGCAGCTTAGATACACGGGCCGAGTACTTC; CDR3aa: CASSLDTRAEYF
v_gene: TRBV4-1; abundance: .; d_gene: TRBD2; j_gene: TRBJ2-7; CDR3nt: TGCGCCAGCAGCCAAGTTATTCTAGCGGGAGGTCGGTACGAGCAGTACTTC; CDR3aa: CASSQVILAGGRYEQYF
v_gene: TRBV2; abundance: .; d_gene: TRBD2; j_gene: TRBJ2-4; CDR3nt: TGTGCCAGCAGTGAAGGGGGACTAGCAATAGCCAAAAACATTCAGTACTTC; CDR3aa: CASSEGGLAIAKNIQYF
v_gene: TRBV7-2; abundance: few; d_gene: .; j_gene: TRBJ2-7; CDR3nt: TGTGCCAGCAGCTTGGTTACTGACACCTACGAGCAGTACTTC; CDR3aa: CASSLVTDTYEQYF
v_gene: TRBV6-5; abundance: .; d_gene: TRBD1; j_gene: TRBJ2-1; CDR3nt: TGTGCCAGCAGTTACTCAGAAACGGGACAGAACTACTACAATGAGCAGTTCTTC; CDR3aa: CASSYSETGQNYYNEQFF
v_gene: TRBV15; abundance: .; d_gene: .; j_gene: TRBJ2-3; CDR3nt: TGTGCCACCAGCAGAGATCCGGGAGATACGCAGTATTTT; CDR3aa: CATSRDPGDTQYF
v_gene: TRBV19; abundance: .; d_gene: .; j_gene: TRBJ2-3; CDR3nt: TGTGCCAGTAGTATGGGACACAGAAAATTACCAGATACGCAGTATTTT; CDR3aa: CASSMGHRKLPDTQYF
v_gene: TRBV3-1; abundance: .; d_gene: .; j_gene: TRBJ2-5; CDR3nt: TGTGCCAGCAGCCGCACGGGACACCCTCAAGAGACCCAGTACTTC; CDR3aa: CASSRTGHPQETQYF
v_gene: TRBV29-1; abundance: once; d_gene: TRBD1; j_gene: TRBJ1-2; CDR3nt: TGCAGCGCAGTAATGAGACAGGGAACTGAGGGCTATGGCTACACCTTC; CDR3aa: CSAVMRQGTEGYGYTF
v_gene: TRBV11-2; abundance: .; d_gene: .; j_gene: TRBJ2-7; CDR3nt: TGTGCCAGCAGCCCCTTTAGGGGCACCGACGAGCAGTACTTC; CDR3aa: CASSPFRGTDEQYF
v_gene: TRBV20-1; abundance: .; d_gene: .; j_gene: TRBJ1-4; CDR3nt: TGCAGTGCTAGAGGCCCTGTCACAACTAATGAAAAACTGTTTTTT; CDR3aa: CSARGPVTTNEKLFF
v_gene: TRBV6-1; abundance: many; d_gene: TRBD2; j_gene: TRBJ2-7; CDR3nt: TGTGCCAGCAGTGAGCAGCGGGGGGGTTCTTACGAGCAGTACTTC; CDR3aa: CASSEQRGGSYEQYF
v_gene: TRBV29-1; abundance: .; d_gene: .; j_gene: TRBJ2-3; CDR3nt: TGCAGCGGGACCATCACACCCGAGCCAGATACGCAGTATTTT; CDR3aa: CSGTITPEPDTQYF
v_gene: TRBV27; abundance: .; d_gene: .; j_gene: TRBJ1-1; CDR3nt: TGTGCCAGCAGTTTAATCCCCTACACTGAAGCTTTCTTT; CDR3aa: CASSLIPYTEAFF
v_gene: TRBV12-3/TRBV12-4; abundance: .; d_gene: TRBD2; j_gene: TRBJ2-1; CDR3nt: TGTGCCAGCAGTTCCGGGACTAGCGGGGGGAATGAGCAGTTCTTC; CDR3aa: CASSSGTSGGNEQFF
v_gene: TRBV20-1; abundance: .; d_gene: .; j_gene: TRBJ2-1; CDR3nt: TGCAGTGCTAGAGATTGCCCGGGGAAGAACAATGAGCAGTTCTTC; CDR3aa: CSARDCPGKNNEQFF
v_gene: TRBV10-3; abundance: .; d_gene: TRBD1; j_gene: TRBJ2-7; CDR3nt: TGTGCCATCAGGGGACAGAACGCCGCTTACTACGAGCAGTACTTC; CDR3aa: CAIRGQNAAYYEQYF
v_gene: TRBV5-1; abundance: .; d_gene: TRBD2; j_gene: TRBJ2-3; CDR3nt: TGCGCCAGCAGCTCCGGGACTAGCGGATGGACAGATACGCAGTATTTT; CDR3aa: CASSSGTSGWTDTQYF
v_gene: TRBV6-2/TRBV6-3; abundance: .; d_gene: .; j_gene: TRBJ2-1; CDR3nt: TGTGCCAGCAGTTACCCATCCGACAGATACAATGAGCAGTTCTTC; CDR3aa: CASSYPSDRYNEQFF
v_gene: TRBV12-3/TRBV12-4; abundance: few; d_gene: TRBD1; j_gene: TRBJ1-2; CDR3nt: TGTGCCAGCAGCCGAAGGACAGGTGATGGCTACACCTTC; CDR3aa: CASSRRTGDGYTF
v_gene: TRBV6-2/TRBV6-3; abundance: .; d_gene: .; j_gene: TRBJ2-1; CDR3nt: TGTGCCAGCAGTTACTCGGTTCCCAGTGAGCAGTTCTTC; CDR3aa: CASSYSVPSEQFF
v_gene: TRBV27; abundance: .; d_gene: .; j_gene: TRBJ2-1; CDR3nt: TGTGCCAGCAGTTTATCTCTCCGAACCAGCTCCTACAATGAGCAGTTCTTC; CDR3aa: CASSLSLRTSSYNEQFF